The present T cell receptor beta chain was sequenced within a study of cytomegalovirus exposure and HLA in healthy donors. Study details: From donors who were HLA-typed, an early data release held 65 million to 85 million unique TCRs. Overall study findings and caveats: TRBV6-2, TRBV6-3 and some other V segments were excluded as indistinguishable.

This PCR relied on a set of 60 Vbeta primers and 13 Jbeta primers. This table comes from immunoSEQ multiplex PCR, and its TCRdb copy is limited to in-frame clones, with some not included. The table gives about 140,000 clones; the top ten clones make up approximately 1% of it. This CDR3 spans 13 amino acids. Trimming left V 4 bases short and J 6 bases short, with 12 bases between. Looked up from germline, CDR1 is LNHDA and CDR2 is SQIVND (reference sequence). For this clone: The antigen is undetermined.

Sequenced: PBMCs. The sequence came from a male donor in good health and CMV-seronegative. The V and J genes are TRBV19 and TRBJ1-1, with unresolved D. CDR3 sequence: CASSRRGWPEAFF. CDR3 coding DNA: TGTGCCAGTAGTAGGCGGGGATGGCCTGAAGCTTTCTTT.